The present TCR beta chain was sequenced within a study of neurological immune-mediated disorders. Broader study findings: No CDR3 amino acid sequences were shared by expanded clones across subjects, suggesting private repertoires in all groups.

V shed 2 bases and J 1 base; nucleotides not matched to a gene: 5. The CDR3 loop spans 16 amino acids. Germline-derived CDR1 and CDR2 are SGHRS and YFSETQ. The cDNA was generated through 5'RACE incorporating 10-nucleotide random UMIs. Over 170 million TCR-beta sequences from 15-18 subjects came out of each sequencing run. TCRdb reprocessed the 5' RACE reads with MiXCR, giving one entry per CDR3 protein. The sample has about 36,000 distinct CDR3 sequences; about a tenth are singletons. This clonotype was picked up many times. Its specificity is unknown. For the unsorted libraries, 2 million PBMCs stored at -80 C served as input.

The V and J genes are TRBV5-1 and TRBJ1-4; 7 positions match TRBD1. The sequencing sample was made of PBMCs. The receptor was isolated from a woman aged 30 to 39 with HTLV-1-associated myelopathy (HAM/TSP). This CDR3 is CASSFGTVETNEKLFF. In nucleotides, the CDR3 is TGCGCCAGCAGCTTCGGGACAGTCGAAACTAATGAAAAACTGTTTTTT.